This T cell receptor (beta chain) stems from a study of blood T cell repertoires in COVID-19. As for the study in general: COVID-19 samples, acute and convalescent, were from the United States, Italy and Spain. The analysed material was cDNA or gDNA that came from T cells, B-cell-depleted T cells, or PBMCs.

This clone was found once. As handled by the study authors: Reference gene primer amplification in the assay estimated nucleated cell counts. TCRdb's copy holds only in-frame clones and misses some; the assay was immunoSEQ multiplex PCR. The V and J calls and clone size were taken over from that table, and D and trimming were inferred from the DNA. The top ten hold almost 10% of the sample, which has roughly 70,000 clones, over 75% seen once. The V and J ends lost 4 bases and 7 bases respectively, with 13 bases between them. Germline CDR1 LGHDT, CDR2 YNNKEL (reference sequence). The CDR3 runs to 13 residues.

Sequenced input: peripheral blood. This sequence was found in a human donor in a cohort sampled during active COVID-19. The chain links TRBV3-1 (or the pseudogene TRBV3-2) to TRBJ1-1, with D possibly being TRBD1 (6 bases). Written as DNA, the CDR3 is TGTGCCAGCAGCCCACGAGGGGGACATGAAGCTTTCTTT. Protein sequence: CASSPRGGHEAFF.